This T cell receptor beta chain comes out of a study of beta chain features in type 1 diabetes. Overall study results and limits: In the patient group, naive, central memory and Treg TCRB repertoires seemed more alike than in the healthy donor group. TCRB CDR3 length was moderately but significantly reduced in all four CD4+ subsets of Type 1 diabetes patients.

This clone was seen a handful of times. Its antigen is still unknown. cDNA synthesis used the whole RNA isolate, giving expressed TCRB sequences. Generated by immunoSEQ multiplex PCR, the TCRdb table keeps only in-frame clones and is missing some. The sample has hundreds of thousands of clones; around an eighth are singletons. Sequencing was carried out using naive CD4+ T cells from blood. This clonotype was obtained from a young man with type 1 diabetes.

For the CDR3, the DNA is TGTGCCAGCAGTGAAGAGGCGGGGGCGCGGGGGACAGATACGCAGTATTTT. Translated, it gives CASSEEAGARGTDTQYF. This chain joins TRBV6-1 and TRBJ2-3, with D perhaps TRBD2 (7 bases). Trimming took off 1 base at V and 3 bases at J, with 17 bases between the two ends. Per the germline V gene, CDR1 is MNHNS and CDR2 is SASEGT. This CDR3 is 17 amino acids long.